Below are 26 T cell receptor beta chains sequenced from a single sample in a study of CD8 T cells in ankylosing spondylitis. These TCRs' antigens remain unknown. TCRdb itself ran the 5' RACE reads through MiXCR, one entry per CDR3 protein. The profile shows 330,000 or so distinct CDR3 sequences, roughly 8% of them singletons. Whole-study results and caveats: Seemingly distinctive of ankylosing spondylitis blood was a TCR beta motif formed by eight highly homologous variants.

The sequencing sample was made of blood, either unsorted or a sorted T cell fraction (not recorded which). These receptors all come from a male donor with ankylosing spondylitis.

V is TRBV11-2 and J is TRBJ1-2; D possibly corresponds to TRBD1 (5 bases). The length of the CDR3 is 15 residues. Germline CDR1 is SGHAT and CDR2 is FQNNGV. V was shortened by 5 bases and J by 8 bases, with 21 bases between the two germline ends. In DNA, the CDR3 is TGTGCCAGCAGCGATTCCCCGGCTAGAGGGGTAGGCTACACCTTC. It translates to CASSDSPARGVGYTF.

This clonotype was seen a handful of times. V gene TRBV10-3 combines with J gene TRBJ2-5, with 8 bases fitting TRBD2. J gave up 1 base and V 4 bases, and 5 bases lay outside the gene matches. This CDR3 spans 15 amino acids. CDR1 is ENHRY and CDR2 is SYGVKD in the germline V gene. The CDR3 region is CAISVSSGAQETQYF. The CDR3 nucleotides read TGTGCCATCAGTGTTAGTAGCGGGGCCCAAGAGACCCAGTACTTC.

This clonotype appeared many times. This chain joins TRBV7-9 and TRBJ1-5; D uncertain. V lost 3 bases to trimming and J lost 5 bases, with 5 bases between them. The CDR3 is 12 amino acids. CDR1 is SEHNR, CDR2 FQNEAQ, per germline (reference sequence). The CDR3 sequence: CASSLPDQPQHF. The CDR3, as DNA: TGTGCCAGCAGCTTGCCAGATCAGCCCCAGCATTTT.

The chain is built from TRBV5-5 and TRBJ2-5; TRBD1 agrees at 8 bases. The CDR3 spans 15 residues. Germline lookup yields CDR1 SGHKS and CDR2 YYEKEE (reference sequence). J was trimmed by 2 bases and V by 0 bases; bases with no gene match: 3. CDR3 in amino acids: CASSLGTGRQETQYF. The DNA of the CDR3 is TGTGCCAGCAGCTTGGGGACAGGGAGGCAAGAGACCCAGTACTTC. Full variable domain (remainder filled in from reference TRBV5-5 and TRBJ2-5): DAGVTQSPTHLIKTRGQQVTLRCSPISGHKSVSWYQQVLGQGPQFIFQYYEKEERGRGNFPDRFSARQFPNYSSELNVNALLLGDSALYLCASSLGTGRQETQYFGPGTRLLVL.

The chain joins TRBV20-1 to TRBJ1-4; 9 bases fit TRBD1. CDR1 is DFQATT, CDR2 SNEGSKA, per germline (reference sequence). Losses at the gene ends were 4 bases for V and 8 bases for J; bases not matched to a gene: 8. The CDR3 totals 14 residues. CDR3 DNA: TGCAGTGCTACGCCCGGGACAGGGCGCGAAAAACTGTTTTTT. Translation gives CSATPGTGREKLFF.

The gene calls are TRBV7-2 and TRBJ2-7; D unresolved. The V and J ends lost 5 bases and 0 bases respectively, with 14 bases between them. The CDR3 length is 15 residues. CDR1 is SGHTA, CDR2 FQGNSA, per germline. The CDR3: CASSLQDGSSYEQYF. The CDR3 DNA reads TGTGCCAGCAGCCTTCAGGACGGAAGCTCCTACGAGCAGTACTTC.

This clonotype was detected only a few times. The junction shows a germline mismatch at one end, possibly a read error. The chain combines TRBV6-5 with TRBJ2-1; D may be TRBD2 (9 bases). From germline, CDR1 is MNHEY and CDR2 SVGAGI. The CDR3 has 16 residues. CDR3 nucleotides: TGTGCCAGCAGTTACCCCGGACAGGGATTAGCGGGAGTTAAGCTCTTC. It is translated as CASSYPGQGLAGVKLF.

This clonotype was observed a few times. The DNA for the CDR3 is TGTGCCAGCAGCTCCTCCCCGAACAGGAGAGCCTACAATGAGCAGTTCTTC. This gives the protein CASSSSPNRRAYNEQFF. The genes are TRBV11-2 and TRBJ2-1; D might be TRBD1 (5 bases). CDR1 and CDR2 (germline): SGHAT, FQNNGV. The CDR3 runs to 17 residues. V was cut by 4 bases and J by 2 bases, with 18 bases left in between.

A few counts support this clonotype. V is TRBV29-1 and J is TRBJ2-3, with 8 nucleotides matching TRBD1. After removal of 3 bases from V and 4 bases from J, the junction contained 3 bases not matched to a gene. This CDR3 has 13 residues. Germline assignment: CDR1 SQVTM and CDR2 ANQGSEA. DNA for the CDR3: TGCAGCGTTGACGGACAGGGCGCAGATACGCAGTATTTT. It specifies CSVDGQGADTQYF.

Ten or more counts support this clonotype. The V gene is TRBV5-1, the J gene TRBJ2-1, with 10 bases lining up with TRBD2. Looked up from germline, CDR1 is SGHRS and CDR2 is YFSETQ. V shed 2 bases and J 8 bases; nucleotides not matched to a gene: 10. The CDR3 runs to 16 residues. The CDR3 loop is CASSFLELAGEHEQFF. The CDR3 nucleotides read TGCGCCAGCAGCTTCCTGGAGCTAGCGGGAGAACATGAGCAGTTCTTC.

CDR3 region: CSVDLLGPDTQYF. The CDR3 DNA sequence: TGCAGCGTTGATCTGCTAGGGCCAGATACGCAGTATTTT. The genes are TRBV29-1 and TRBJ2-3, with D unresolved. This CDR3 has 13 residues. Germline V gene lookup returns CDR1 SQVTM and CDR2 ANQGSEA. Trimming removed 3 bases from V and 4 bases from J, with 11 bases in between.

This clonotype was recorded at least ten times. The chain combines TRBV10-2 with TRBJ2-2, with D perhaps TRBD2 (6 bases). Germline-derived CDR1 and CDR2 are WSHSY and SAAADI. Trimming cost V 10 bases and J 3 bases, with 18 bases left between them. This CDR3 has 15 amino acids. CDR3 bases: TGCGCCACCCGAACTAGATCGGGGGACACCGGGGAGCTGTTTTTT. It is translated as CATRTRSGDTGELFF.

This clonotype was found many times. The chain recombines TRBV12-3 or TRBV12-4 with TRBJ1-4; the D is unclear. CDR3 length: 14 residues. The germline V and J ends were trimmed by 2 bases and 0 bases, with 4 bases remaining between them. The CDR3 DNA reads as TGTGCCAGCAGTTTATTAGCAACTAATGAAAAACTGTTTTTT. It codes for CASSLLATNEKLFF.

The chain is built from TRBV9 and TRBJ2-3, with 8 bases aligning to TRBD2. In germline, CDR1 is SGDLS, CDR2 YYNGEE. The J segment lost 6 bases and the V segment lost 3 bases, leaving 3 bases of the junction unmatched. This CDR3 region has 13 residues. CDR3 nucleotides: TGTGCCAGCAGCGGGACTAGCCGGGATACGCAGTATTTT. This codes for CASSGTSRDTQYF. The whole variable domain, remainder taken from reference TRBV9 and TRBJ2-3, is DSGVTQTPKHLITATGQRVTLRCSPRSGDLSVYWYQQSLDQGLQFLIQYYNGEERAKGNILERFSAQQFPDLHSELNLSSLELGDSALYFCASSGTSRDTQYFGPGTRLTVL.

This clonotype was picked up many times. The chain links TRBV20-1 to TRBJ2-2, with no clear D. The V gene's germline CDR1 is DFQATT and CDR2 SNEGSKA (reference sequence). The ends were cut back, 8 bases at V and 6 bases at J, with 13 bases in the middle. The CDR3 loop spans 12 amino acids. CDR3 nucleotide sequence: TGCAGTATAAAACTACGACCCGGGGAGCTGTTTTTT. It translates to CSIKLRPGELFF.

This clonotype was counted ten times or more. The rearrangement links TRBV12-3 or TRBV12-4 to TRBJ1-5; no reliable D call. Trimming removed 5 bases at V and 9 bases at J, with 14 bases between. The CDR3 is 13 amino acids. CDR3 sequence (DNA): TGTGCCAGCAGTCCCCGGGCCGCTCGGCCCCAGCATTTT. Translated, it gives CASSPRAARPQHF.

V and J are TRBV2 and TRBJ2-5, with D hard to call. Looked up from germline, CDR1 is SNHLY and CDR2 is FYNNEI. V was shortened by 5 bases and J by 3 bases, with 13 bases between the two germline ends. This CDR3 is 14 amino acids long. The CDR3 is CASSRNNAKETQYF. The CDR3 DNA reads TGTGCCAGCAGTCGAAACAACGCAAAAGAGACCCAGTACTTC.

The rearrangement joins TRBV30 to TRBJ2-5, with 9 bases that match TRBD2. This CDR3 comprises 13 residues. V gave up 5 bases and J gave up 5 bases; unmatched junction bases: 6. The germline gives CDR1 GTSNPN, CDR2 SVGIG (reference sequence). As DNA, the CDR3 is TGTGCCTGGGCTAGCGGGACGGGGGAGACCCAGTACTTC. Its protein is CAWASGTGETQYF.

This clonotype occurred many times. J is TRBJ2-5 and V is TRBV10-3, with TRBD2 identical over 7 bases. The J segment lost 5 bases and the V segment lost 5 bases, leaving 5 bases of the junction unmatched. CDR3 length: 13 amino acids. Germline V gene sequence: CDR1 ENHRY, CDR2 SYGVKD. CDR3 nucleotides: TGTGCCATCAGTCGGGAGGCCGGGGAGACCCAGTACTTC. This translates into CAISREAGETQYF.

This clonotype has a count of ten or more. CDR3 nucleotide sequence: TGCAGCCTCAACTCTGGAAACACCATATATTTT. This translates into CSLNSGNTIYF. The genes are TRBV20-1 and TRBJ1-3; D unclear. CDR1 DFQATT and CDR2 SNEGSKA come from the germline V gene (reference sequence). The CDR3 runs 11 residues.

Concerning this clonotype: A much larger clone differs by one base, so this may be a read error. Lacking the conserved final phenylalanine or tryptophan, this CDR3 likely reflects a read error. This chain uses TRBV28 with TRBJ1-2; 10 bases align to TRBD1. V trimming: 9 bases; J trimming: 5 bases; junction bases outside the gene matches: 3. Germline V gene data show CDR1 as MDHEN and CDR2 as SYDVKM. This CDR3 region has 12 residues. CDR3 region: CASRTGGYGYTS. The CDR3 DNA reads TGTGCCAGTCGGACAGGGGGATATGGCTACACCTCC.

V gene TRBV5-5 combines with J gene TRBJ2-7; D might be TRBD2 (6 bases). The CDR3 covers 13 residues. Trimming took off 1 base at V and 3 bases at J, with 8 bases between the two ends. Germline V gene data show CDR1 as SGHKS and CDR2 as YYEKEE (reference sequence). CDR3 protein: CASSLLADYEQYF. The CDR3 DNA reads TGTGCCAGCAGCTTGTTAGCGGACTACGAGCAGTACTTC.

This clonotype has a handful of counts. V and J are TRBV29-1 and TRBJ1-1; D is uncertain. Germline V gives CDR1 SQVTM, CDR2 ANQGSEA. The CDR3 length is 13 residues. The V end lost 0 bases, the J end lost 5 bases, and 10 bases lay between the germline ends. CDR3 region: CSVEDPLGTEAFF. In DNA, the CDR3 is TGCAGCGTTGAAGACCCACTCGGTACTGAAGCTTTCTTT.

This clonotype was seen only a few times. This sequence joins TRBV10-3 and TRBJ2-5; D possibly corresponds to TRBD1 (6 bases). From germline, CDR1 is ENHRY and CDR2 SYGVKD. The V end lost 8 bases, the J end lost 1 base, and 17 bases lay between the germline ends. The CDR3 totals 15 residues. The CDR3 loop reads CAIRAGTGSQETQYF. CDR3 DNA sequence: TGTGCCATCCGGGCCGGAACAGGGTCCCAAGAGACCCAGTACTTC.

This clonotype was seen ten or more times. V is TRBV28 and J is TRBJ2-7, with D perhaps matching TRBD2 (5 bases). The CDR3 totals 13 residues. The germline V and J ends were trimmed by 4 bases and 5 bases, with 12 bases remaining between them. Per germline, CDR1 MDHEN and CDR2 SYDVKM. The CDR3 nucleotides are TGTGCCAGCAGTTCATCGACCGGGGACGAGCAGTACTTC. This sequence encodes CASSSSTGDEQYF.

This clonotype was counted only a few times. The chain uses TRBV18 and TRBJ2-3; possibly TRBD2 for D (5 bases). With 3 bases removed from V and 1 base from J, the gap between germline ends came to 8 bases. There are 14 residues in the CDR3. The V gene's germline CDR1 is KGHSH and CDR2 LQKENI. This CDR3 reads CASSPYGGTDTQYF. CDR3 coding DNA: TGTGCCAGCTCACCCTACGGGGGCACAGATACGCAGTATTTT. The full variable domain, rest sourced from reference TRBV18 and TRBJ2-3, is NAGVMQNPRHLVRRRGQEARLRCSPMKGHSHVYWYRQLPEEGLKFMVYLQKENIIDESGMPKERFSAEFPKEGPSILRIQQVVRGDSAAYFCASSPYGGTDTQYFGPGTRLTVL.